This T cell receptor beta chain was identified during a study of OX40 agonist ivuxolimab in advanced cancers. Across the study: Patients received the agonistic anti-OX40 (CD134) antibody ivuxolimab. Each patient was given ivuxolimab into a vein every 2 weeks, at 0.01 to 10 mg/kg. Patients were roughly 81% male with ages about 23 to 80, mean roughly 55.

Study-wide points: CD4+ and CD8+ blood T cells expanded clonally by week 6 at 0.1 to 3.0 mg/kg.

Profiled with immunoSEQ multiplex PCR; TCRdb holds only in-frame clones, not every one. The table lists more than 40,000 clones, approximately 81% of them singletons. Details on this clone: What it binds is unknown.

The germline gives CDR1 MNHEY, CDR2 SMNVEV (reference sequence). CDR3 length: 14 amino acids. V lost 3 bases and J 1 base, leaving 8 bases between the germline ends. The input for sequencing was CD4+ or CD8+ T cells sorted from blood, taken in a trial of the OX40 agonist ivuxolimab. The genes are TRBV27 and TRBJ2-3, with D maybe TRBD1 (6 bases). The TCR was taken from an adult with an advanced solid tumor such as melanoma, head and neck, liver or kidney cancer. For the CDR3, the DNA is TGTGCCAGCAGTTTGGGGGCCCGCACAGATACGCAGTATTTT. Translating gives CASSLGARTDTQYF.